The sequence of this T cell receptor beta chain was determined in a study of blood T cell repertoires in COVID-19. Study details: In each case, the material was cDNA or gDNA derived from T cells, B-cell-depleted T cells, or PBMCs.

Original analysis: Amplification with reference gene primers provided the estimates of nucleated cell counts. Some clones are missing from TCRdb's copy, which holds only in-frame ones; the method was immunoSEQ multiplex PCR. V and J calls and clone size are those listed in that table; D and trimming were worked out from the DNA. Here the sample spans 180,000 or so clones, around 90% being singletons. The CDR3 covers 15 residues. V trimming: 0 bases; J trimming: 7 bases; junction bases outside the gene matches: 2. Germline V gene data show CDR1 as SGHRS and CDR2 as YFSETQ. The sequenced material came from peripheral blood. This receptor was identified in a man aged 45-65 years with acute or convalescent COVID-19. The J gene is TRBJ1-6, the V gene TRBV5-1, with TRBD1 identical over 9 bases. CDR3 sequence: CASSLAGQGNSPLHF. Here the CDR3 DNA reads TGCGCCAGCAGCTTGGCAGGACAGGGGAATTCACCCCTCCACTTT.